Listed here are 31 T cell receptor beta chains from one sample, sequenced in a study of shared clonotypes between healthy human individuals. Here immunoSEQ multiplex PCR was the method, and the copy in TCRdb shows in-frame clones only, minus some. The table records 650,000 to 700,000 clones, 90% of them present only once. Sequenced material: memory CD8+ T cells from PBMCs. Subset of the sample: CD45RO+ cells pooled with CCR7-negative TemRA cells. All receptors derive from a man aged 18 to 35 in good health. Some clones in this sample may be carry-over from other donors' samples.

The chain links TRBV19 to TRBJ2-3, with 12 bases that match TRBD2. The CDR3 consists of 16 residues. The germline gives CDR1 LNHDA, CDR2 SQIVND (reference sequence). J was trimmed by 1 base and V by 10 bases; bases with no gene match: 9. This chain's CDR3 is CATTPRTSGGTDTQYF. For the CDR3, the DNA is TGTGCCACTACTCCCAGGACTAGCGGGGGCACAGATACGCAGTATTTT.

The chain joins TRBV9 to TRBJ1-2; 10 bases align to TRBD1. Germline values: CDR1 SGDLS, CDR2 YYNGEE. Trimming at V came to 4 bases and at J to 0 bases, leaving 15 bases not matched to a gene. This CDR3 contains 19 residues. This CDR3 reads CASSTGRDRGSQANYGYTF. CDR3 in DNA: TGTGCCAGCAGCACCGGGCGGGACAGGGGCTCCCAAGCTAACTATGGCTACACCTTC.

The V call is TRBV6-5, the J call TRBJ1-5; D unresolved. Germline V gives CDR1 MNHEY, CDR2 SVGAGI. CDR3 length: 13 amino acids. The V gene lost 3 bases and the J gene lost 9 bases, with 12 bases spanning the gap. The CDR3 loop is CASSYGYARPQHF. Written as DNA, the CDR3 is TGTGCCAGCAGTTATGGCTACGCACGGCCCCAGCATTTT.

The chain couples TRBV4-1 to TRBJ2-3; the D gene is possibly TRBD2 (5 bases). CDR1 is MGHRA, CDR2 YSYEKL, per germline. The CDR3 has 13 amino acids. Deletions cut 0 bases from V and 6 bases from J, with 7 bases between. The CDR3 DNA follows: TGCGCCAGCAGCCAAGATTGGGAGGATACGCAGTATTTT. Encoded protein: CASSQDWEDTQYF.

Only a few counts were recorded for this clone. The same CDR3 arises from other DNA sequences in this sample as well. CDR3 DNA: TGTGCCAGCAGCGTAGGGGGCAGGTTGAACACTGAAGCTTTCTTT. Encoded protein: CASSVGGRLNTEAFF. The V gene is TRBV9, the J gene TRBJ1-1; D perhaps matches TRBD1 (5 bases). Germline V gives CDR1 SGDLS, CDR2 YYNGEE. Between the trimmed V and J ends, which lost 0 bases and 0 bases, there was a span of 9 bases. The CDR3 has 15 residues.

This clone was recorded once. The chain has TRBV4-1 and TRBJ2-7; 8 bases agree with TRBD2. The trim removed 1 base at V and 0 bases at J, leaving 11 bases unmatched. The CDR3 has 18 amino acids. The V gene's germline CDR1 is MGHRA and CDR2 YSYEKL. The chain's CDR3 is CASSQGFAAGENSYEQYF. Here the CDR3 DNA reads TGCGCCAGCAGCCAAGGATTCGCAGCGGGAGAAAACTCCTACGAGCAGTACTTC.

The J gene is TRBJ2-7, the V gene TRBV10-2; 11 bases agree with TRBD1. V was clipped by 3 bases and J by 4 bases; unmatched bases: 2. CDR3 length: 14 residues. Germline CDR1 reads WSHSY; CDR2 reads SAAADI. This CDR3 reads CASSEGTGGYEQYF. CDR3 nucleotides: TGCGCCAGCAGTGAAGGGACAGGGGGTTACGAGCAGTACTTC.

This clone has only one observation. V gene TRBV5-4 combines with J gene TRBJ1-2; TRBD1 matches at 11 bases. Germline loops: CDR1 SGHNT, CDR2 YYREEE (reference sequence). V lost 3 bases, J lost 1 base, and 14 bases stayed unmatched. The CDR3 spans 19 residues. CDR3 nucleotides: TGTGCCAGCAGCTGGAGAAGGGGGACAGGGGGTGGGTTTAACTATGGCTACACCTTC. Amino acids: CASSWRRGTGGGFNYGYTF.

The chain recombines TRBV28 with TRBJ2-7; D may be TRBD1 or TRBD2 (6 bases each). With 4 bases removed from V and 2 bases from J, the gap between germline ends came to 9 bases. Germline V lookup: CDR1 MDHEN, CDR2 SYDVKM. This CDR3 comprises 13 residues. CDR3 coding DNA: TGTGCCAGCAGTTGGGGGGCTACCTACGAGCAGTACTTC. Translating gives CASSWGATYEQYF.

The genes are TRBV9 and TRBJ2-1; 11 nucleotides align to TRBD1. Germline V gene sequence: CDR1 SGDLS, CDR2 YYNGEE. The CDR3 length is 17 residues. The trim removed 3 bases at V and 6 bases at J, leaving 11 bases unmatched. The CDR3 sequence is CASSAAGQGARSNEQFF. DNA for the CDR3: TGTGCCAGCAGCGCGGCCGGACAGGGGGCGCGATCCAATGAGCAGTTCTTC.

The chain links TRBV5-6 to TRBJ1-1; D uncertain. Germline CDR1 is SGHDT and CDR2 is YYEEEE. The CDR3 extends over 15 amino acids. V was clipped by 0 bases and J by 2 bases, with 11 bases between them. CDR3 residues: CASSLASSVNTEAFF. CDR3 in DNA: TGTGCCAGCAGCTTGGCCAGCAGCGTTAACACTGAAGCTTTCTTT.

The chain employs TRBV14 and TRBJ2-3; D might be TRBD1 (6 bases). The length of the CDR3 is 16 residues. Trimming pared 0 bases from V and 3 bases from J, leaving 13 bases between. Germline V gene lookup returns CDR1 SGHDN and CDR2 FVKESK. This CDR3 is CASSQDIYRDTDTQYF. The DNA for the CDR3 is TGTGCCAGCAGCCAAGATATATACAGGGATACAGATACGCAGTATTTT. Full variable domain (rest looked up from reference TRBV14 and TRBJ2-3): EAGVTQFPSHSVIEKGQTVTLRCDPISGHDNLYWYRRVMGKEIKFLLHFVKESKQDESGMPNNRFLAERTGGTYSTLKVQPAELEDSGVYFCASSQDIYRDTDTQYFGPGTRLTVL.

V is TRBV19 and J is TRBJ1-5; TRBD1 matches at 9 bases. Germline-derived CDR1 and CDR2 are LNHDA and SQIVND (reference sequence). This CDR3 has 16 residues. V lost 5 bases and J lost 6; bases outside the gene matches: 11. CDR3 sequence reads: CASSGPQGAITQPQHF. The CDR3 coding sequence is TGTGCCAGTAGTGGTCCACAGGGGGCGATTACTCAGCCCCAGCATTTT. Full variable domain (outside the CDR3, taken from reference TRBV19 and TRBJ1-5): DGGITQSPKYLFRKEGQNVTLSCEQNLNHDAMYWYRQDPGQGLRLIYYSQIVNDFQKGDIAEGYSVSREKKESFPLTVTSAQKNPTAFYLCASSGPQGAITQPQHFGDGTRLSIL.

This chain joins TRBV7-3 and TRBJ2-5; possibly TRBD1 for D (7 bases). The ends were cut back, 2 bases at V and 1 base at J, with 11 bases in the middle. Germline values: CDR1 SGHTA, CDR2 FQGTGA. This CDR3 has 15 residues. The DNA for the CDR3 is TGTGCCAGCAGCTTAGGAGGGGGCCCCCAAGAGACCCAGTACTTC. This encodes CASSLGGGPQETQYF.

The V and J genes are TRBV2 and TRBJ2-2; D is perhaps TRBD1 (6 bases). Germline V gene sequence: CDR1 SNHLY, CDR2 FYNNEI. Trimming pared 9 bases from V and 4 bases from J, leaving 15 bases between. The CDR3 covers 14 residues. The CDR3 nucleotides read TGTGCCAGTTGGGGGCCGACGGTCACCGGGGAGCTGTTTTTT. Translating it yields CASWGPTVTGELFF. The full variable domain, its missing parts supplied by reference TRBV2 and TRBJ2-2, is EPEVTQTPSHQVTQMGQEVILRCVPISNHLYFYWYRQILGQKVEFLVSFYNNEISEKSEIFDDQFSVERPDGSNFTLKIRSTKLEDSAMYFCASWGPTVTGELFFGEGSRLTVL.

The rearrangement joins TRBV28 to TRBJ1-1; D gene ambiguous. The germline gives CDR1 MDHEN, CDR2 SYDVKM. The CDR3 consists of 14 residues. The ends were cut back, 7 bases at V and 3 bases at J, with 15 bases in the middle. The chain's CDR3 is CASTLFSLDTEAFF. Here the CDR3 DNA reads TGTGCCAGCACTCTTTTCAGCCTCGACACTGAAGCTTTCTTT.

This rearrangement joins TRBV27 to TRBJ2-7; possible D gene TRBD1, 5 bases. The CDR3 length is 14 residues. V was clipped by 5 bases and J by 0 bases, with 11 bases between them. Germline loops: CDR1 MNHEY, CDR2 SMNVEV (reference sequence). The CDR3 reads CASSMTESSYEQYF. CDR3 nucleotides: TGTGCCAGCAGTATGACAGAGAGCTCCTACGAGCAGTACTTC.

The chain uses TRBV27 and TRBJ2-7; tentative D call: TRBD2 (5 bases). Trimming took off 4 bases at V and 5 bases at J, with 12 bases between the two ends. Germline-derived CDR1 and CDR2 are MNHEY and SMNVEV (reference sequence). CDR3 length: 13 amino acids. CDR3 bases: TGTGCCAGCAGTTCTAGAGTCGGGAACGAGCAGTACTTC. Protein sequence: CASSSRVGNEQYF.

V is TRBV30 and J is TRBJ2-5; 9 bases agree with TRBD2. CDR1 and CDR2 from the germline V gene are GTSNPN and SVGIG (reference sequence). CDR3 length equals 14 residues. The V and J ends lost 0 bases and 5 bases, in that order; junction bases with no gene match: 4. CDR3 sequence (DNA): TGTGCCTGGAGTGTAGGGGCGGGAGGGGAGACCCAGTACTTC. Amino acids: CAWSVGAGGETQYF.

The J gene is TRBJ2-3, the V gene TRBV9, with TRBD1 matching 7 bases. Germline loops: CDR1 SGDLS, CDR2 YYNGEE. V lost 4 bases, J lost 5 bases, and 13 bases stayed unmatched. The CDR3 totals 16 residues. CDR3 protein: CASSSLPGGEEDTQYF. In DNA form, the CDR3 reads TGTGCCAGCAGCTCCCTGCCAGGGGGAGAGGAAGATACGCAGTATTTT.

V and J are TRBV7-9 and TRBJ2-1, with D tentatively TRBD2 (6 bases). V lost 5 bases and J lost 2, with 13 bases in between. Germline-derived CDR1 and CDR2 are SEHNR and FQNEAQ (reference sequence). The CDR3 runs 15 residues. The CDR3 loop reads CASSHRDFAYNEQFF. The CDR3 DNA follows: TGTGCCAGCAGCCACCGGGACTTCGCCTACAATGAGCAGTTCTTC.

The chain has TRBV29-1 and TRBJ2-1; 7 bases are a match to TRBD2. The V segment lost 2 bases and the J segment 0 bases; nucleotides outside the gene matches: 4. CDR3 size: 15 residues. The germline V gene has CDR1 SQVTM and CDR2 ANQGSEA. CDR3 bases: TGCAGCGTTGAACTAGCGGATCGCTCCTACAATGAGCAGTTCTTC. This codes for CSVELADRSYNEQFF.

This chain connects TRBV5-1 to TRBJ2-2; D uncertain. Trimming left V 0 bases short and J 4 bases short, with 4 bases between. CDR3 length: 13 amino acids. CDR1 and CDR2 (germline): SGHRS, YFSETQ. The CDR3 bases are TGCGCCAGCAGCTTGGTGTCCACCGGGGAGCTGTTTTTT. This gives the protein CASSLVSTGELFF. Full variable domain (missing parts from reference TRBV5-1 and TRBJ2-2): KAGVTQTPRYLIKTRGQQVTLSCSPISGHRSVSWYQQTPGQGLQFLFEYFSETQRNKGNFPGRFSGRQFSNSRSEMNVSTLELGDSALYLCASSLVSTGELFFGEGSRLTVL.

The chain combines TRBV27 with TRBJ2-1; D remains unclear. Trimming pared 8 bases from V and 0 bases from J, leaving 14 bases between. Germline V lookup: CDR1 MNHEY, CDR2 SMNVEV (reference sequence). This CDR3 region has 15 residues. The DNA of the CDR3 is TGTGCCAGCGCCCAAAGGGTTCTCTCCTACAATGAGCAGTTCTTC. The encoded protein is CASAQRVLSYNEQFF.

V and J are TRBV19 and TRBJ1-5; D uncertain. The CDR3 covers 15 residues. V was cut by 1 base and J by 2 bases, with 9 bases left in between. Germline values: CDR1 LNHDA, CDR2 SQIVND (reference sequence). CDR3 DNA: TGTGCCAGTAGTATAGTACAGATAGGCAATCAGCCCCAGCATTTT. Translated, it gives CASSIVQIGNQPQHF.

The chain is built from TRBV6-5 and TRBJ2-3; D call uncertain. CDR3 length equals 14 residues. The V end was cut by 2 bases, the J end by 1 base, with 7 bases between. Per the germline V gene, CDR1 is MNHEY and CDR2 is SVGAGI. The CDR3 DNA reads TGTGCCAGCAGTTACCCAGACGGCACAGATACGCAGTATTTT. Its protein product is CASSYPDGTDTQYF.

The chain employs TRBV19 and TRBJ1-1, with D unclear. Germline CDR1 is LNHDA and CDR2 is SQIVND (reference sequence). The CDR3 runs to 14 residues. The germline V and J ends were trimmed by 7 bases and 1 base, with 13 bases remaining between them. The CDR3, as DNA: TGTGCCAGTAAGGGCCTCTCGACGAACACTGAAGCTTTCTTT. Protein: CASKGLSTNTEAFF. Drawing the rest from reference TRBV19 and TRBJ1-1, the complete variable domain is DGGITQSPKYLFRKEGQNVTLSCEQNLNHDAMYWYRQDPGQGLRLIYYSQIVNDFQKGDIAEGYSVSREKKESFPLTVTSAQKNPTAFYLCASKGLSTNTEAFFGQGTRLTVV.

J is TRBJ1-4 and V is TRBV7-9; D might be TRBD1 (5 bases). The V and J ends lost 3 bases and 0 bases respectively, with 11 bases between them. Germline CDR1 reads SEHNR; CDR2 reads FQNEAQ (reference sequence). The CDR3 is 16 residues long. The DNA of the CDR3 is TGTGCCAGCAGCTTTGGAGGGGTGGCAACTAATGAAAAACTGTTTTTT. Translation gives CASSFGGVATNEKLFF.

V is TRBV7-2 and J is TRBJ2-1; TRBD2 matches 10 bases. Germline trimming cut 0 bases from V and 10 bases from J; bases unmatched to any gene: 3. This CDR3 comprises 14 residues. CDR1 and CDR2 from the germline V gene are SGHTA and FQGNSA. CDR3 DNA: TGTGCCAGCAGCTTAGCGGGGGGACTAGCGGAGCAGTTCTTC. Translation gives CASSLAGGLAEQFF.

This chain connects TRBV6-5 to TRBJ2-3; TRBD1 matches 9 bases. CDR1 and CDR2 from the germline V gene are MNHEY and SVGAGI. The CDR3 sequence is 13 residues long. Trimming cost V 5 bases and J 5 bases; bases outside gene matches: 2. The CDR3 sequence is CASSPDRGDTQYF. The CDR3 nucleotides read TGTGCCAGCAGTCCGGACAGGGGAGATACGCAGTATTTT.

The chain links TRBV29-1 to TRBJ2-2; 11 bases are a match to TRBD2. The length of the CDR3 is 16 residues. Trimming took 6 bases from V and 6 from J; bases not matched to a gene: 12. CDR1 is SQVTM, CDR2 ANQGSEA, per germline. The CDR3 is CSVAGLADIKAGELFF. CDR3 coding DNA: TGCAGCGTGGCGGGACTAGCGGACATAAAGGCCGGGGAGCTGTTTTTT.